This T cell receptor (beta chain) was obtained from a study of blood T cell repertoires in COVID-19. For the study at large: Donors in the United States, Italy and Spain gave samples during acute or convalescent COVID-19. Sources were T cells, B-cell-depleted T cells, or PBMCs; the material itself was cDNA or gDNA.

Original analysis: The assay estimated nucleated cells by amplifying reference gene primers. TCRdb's table, derived via immunoSEQ multiplex PCR, lists solely in-frame clones and lacks some. The V and J calls and the clone size are those of that table, but D and trimming were determined from the DNA. The sample lists approximately 100,000 clones, roughly nine tenths occurring once. This CDR3 spans 16 amino acids. Trimming pared 5 bases from V and 4 bases from J, leaving 21 bases between. Germline V gene sequence: CDR1 MNHEY, CDR2 SMNVEV (reference sequence). Material: peripheral blood. The genes are TRBV27 and TRBJ2-7, with D perhaps matching TRBD1 (6 bases). The receptor's source is a man aged 50 or older in a cohort sampled during active COVID-19. CDR3 nucleotides: TGTGCCAGCAGTCCCTCCGTGGGGGCAGCCTTTTACGAGCAGTACTTC. Protein: CASSPSVGAAFYEQYF.